Included here is one T cell receptor beta chain sequence, with context. Its cognate antigen is unknown. 5' RACE with UMI labels generated the TRB cDNA libraries. TCRdb processed the 5' RACE reads again and assigns one entry to each CDR3 protein, with no DNA. This sample contains fewer than 50,000 distinct CDR3 sequences. Germline CDR1 is SQVTM and CDR2 is ANQGSEA. This CDR3 spans 14 amino acids. This specimen comes from a study of CXCR3-negative and CXCR3-positive naive CD8 T cells. General observations from the study: Memory CD8+ cells showed much lower diversity, while both naive subsets were comparably high. Naive cells that were CXCR3-positive had more hydrophobic TRB CDR3s (compared with CXCR3-negative naive cells). TRBV-TRBJ usage was similar across naive CXCR3 subsets but distinct in memory cells.

The sequenced sample was naive CXCR3- CD8+ T cells from blood. The subset denotes: CD45RO-CCR7+CD27+CD95- naive CD8+ T cells lacking CXCR3 (TNR3-). The receptor was derived from a human donor in good health. Some clones in this sample may be carry-over from other donors' samples. The rearrangement uses TRBV29-1 and TRBJ2-1. This CDR3 is CSVDTRGPYNEQFF.